Below, 24 T cell receptor beta chains from the same sample are listed, as sequenced in a study of cytomegalovirus exposure and HLA in healthy donors. The primer mix had 60 Vbeta and 13 Jbeta primers. Produced via immunoSEQ multiplex PCR; TCRdb's table is partial and in-frame only. The sample yields 150,000 to 200,000 clones, around 80% seen once. The sample was PBMCs. The receptors were gathered from a woman between 35 and 50 years old in good health and CMV-seropositive.

This clone appeared a few times. The CDR3 sequence is CASSLEGGTGGTLTEAFF. CDR3 bases: TGCGCCAGCAGCTTGGAAGGGGGTACAGGGGGTACACTCACTGAAGCTTTCTTT. The genes are TRBV5-1 and TRBJ1-1; 8 bases align to TRBD1. With 0 bases clipped from V and 4 bases from J, the junction kept 14 bases outside the gene matches. This CDR3 contains 18 residues. Germline-derived CDR1 and CDR2 are SGHRS and YFSETQ.

This chain links TRBV6-6 with TRBJ1-1, with D tentatively TRBD1 (6 bases). The CDR3 contains 16 residues. V was shortened by 0 bases and J by 3 bases, with 14 bases between the two germline ends. Germline V gene data show CDR1 as MNHNY and CDR2 as SVGAGI (reference sequence). CDR3: CASSYSAGGGDTEAFF. The CDR3 nucleotides read TGTGCCAGCAGTTACTCGGCGGGGGGCGGGGACACTGAAGCTTTCTTT.

There are a few counts of this clone. The gene calls are TRBV4-3 and TRBJ2-3; unclear D gene. CDR3 length equals 13 residues. V gave up 5 bases and J gave up 6 bases, with 12 bases separating them. Germline V CDR1 and CDR2: LGHNA, YSLEER. The DNA for the CDR3 is TGCGCCAGCAGCTCGATAAGAGGTGATACGCAGTATTTT. Its protein is CASSSIRGDTQYF.

The chain recombines TRBV2 with TRBJ2-2, with TRBD2 matching over 7 bases. V lost 2 bases and J lost 3; bases outside the gene matches: 3. Germline CDR1 and CDR2: SNHLY and FYNNEI. The CDR3 covers 15 residues. In DNA form, the CDR3 reads TGTGCCAGCAGTGAATGGGGGGGGGACACCGGGGAGCTGTTTTTT. This sequence encodes CASSEWGGDTGELFF. The complete variable domain, with remaining parts taken from reference TRBV2 and TRBJ2-2, reads EPEVTQTPSHQVTQMGQEVILRCVPISNHLYFYWYRQILGQKVEFLVSFYNNEISEKSEIFDDQFSVERPDGSNFTLKIRSTKLEDSAMYFCASSEWGGDTGELFFGEGSRLTVL.

This clone appeared once. The J gene is TRBJ1-1, the V gene TRBV11-2; D not certain. The V gene's germline CDR1 is SGHAT and CDR2 FQNNGV. V was trimmed by 3 bases and J by 0 bases, leaving 17 bases between them. This CDR3 contains 17 residues. The CDR3 region has the DNA TGTGCCAGCAGCTTTTTGGCGGCAGTGGCGATGAACACTGAAGCTTTCTTT. This sequence encodes CASSFLAAVAMNTEAFF. Looking up the rest from reference TRBV11-2 and TRBJ1-1 gives the full variable domain: EAGVAQSPRYKIIEKRQSVAFWCNPISGHATLYWYQQILGQGPKLLIQFQNNGVVDDSQLPKDRFSAERLKGVDSTLKIQPAKLEDSAVYLCASSFLAAVAMNTEAFFGQGTRLTVV.

The chain combines TRBV28 with TRBJ2-1, with 9 positions matching TRBD1. With 5 bases clipped from V and 9 bases from J, the junction kept 11 bases outside the gene matches. Per the germline V gene, CDR1 is MDHEN and CDR2 is SYDVKM. CDR3 length: 15 amino acids. This CDR3 is CASSPRDRELVEQFF. CDR3 bases: TGTGCCAGCAGTCCCCGGGACAGGGAACTGGTTGAGCAGTTCTTC.

This clone was detected only a few times. The V and J genes are TRBV12-2 and TRBJ2-5; the table names TRBD2, a call not compared with the DNA. TRBV12-2 is a documented pseudogene. The CDR3 is 15 residues long. The chain's CDR3 is CASRLDGGTEETQYF. The CDR3 DNA sequence: TGTGCAAGTCGCTTAGACGGGGGTACGGAGGAGACCCAGTACTTC.

Note on this clone: One junction end does not reproduce the germline sequence, and a read error may be involved. The rearrangement joins TRBV7-7 to TRBJ1-1, with D hard to call. CDR1 is SSHAT, CDR2 FNYEAQ, per germline (reference sequence). This CDR3 spans 13 amino acids. Written as DNA, the CDR3 is TGTGCTAGCAGCCCCTCTGTGAACACTGAAGCTTTCTTT. Translation: CASSPSVNTEAFF. Drawing the rest from reference TRBV7-7 and TRBJ1-1, the complete variable domain is GAGVSQSPRYKVTKRGQDVTLRCDPISSHATLYWYQQALGQGPEFLTYFNYEAQPDKSGLPSDRFSAERPEGSISTLTIQRTEQRDSAMYRCASSPSVNTEAFFGQGTRLTVV.

The V gene is TRBV6-1, the J gene TRBJ2-3; D may be TRBD2 (7 bases). Looked up from germline, CDR1 is MNHNS and CDR2 is SASEGT. Trimming removed 7 bases from V and 4 bases from J, with 15 bases in between. The CDR3 extends over 14 amino acids. In DNA, the CDR3 is TGTGCCAGCAATGACGGGGGGCGGGCAGATACGCAGTATTTT. It yields the protein CASNDGGRADTQYF.

V and J are TRBV9 and TRBJ1-6; 11 bases fit TRBD1. This CDR3 region has 16 residues. Per germline, CDR1 SGDLS and CDR2 YYNGEE. V was clipped by 0 bases and J by 9 bases; unmatched bases: 5. CDR3 residues: CASSVAGTGGASPLHF. The CDR3 DNA follows: TGTGCCAGCAGCGTAGCCGGGACAGGGGGTGCTTCACCCCTCCACTTT.

This clone was counted once. V gene TRBV15 combines with J gene TRBJ2-3, with D possibly matching TRBD1 (6 bases). V lost 5 bases, J lost 3 bases, and 15 bases lay in between. This CDR3 region has 15 residues. Germline V CDR1 and CDR2: LNHNV, YYDKDF (reference sequence). The CDR3 sequence is CATSSLLGATDTQYF. The CDR3 DNA follows: TGTGCCACCAGCTCCTTGTTGGGGGCTACAGATACGCAGTATTTT.

The chain combines TRBV5-6 with TRBJ1-2, with 9 bases lining up with TRBD1. The CDR3 sequence is 15 residues long. Losses at the gene ends were 8 bases for V and 0 bases for J; bases not matched to a gene: 8. CDR1 and CDR2 (germline): SGHDT, YYEEEE. CDR3 DNA sequence: TGTGCCAGTCACTCCGGGACAGGGACTAACTATGGCTACACCTTC. Its protein product is CASHSGTGTNYGYTF.

The rearrangement links TRBV6-6 to TRBJ1-5, with D possibly being TRBD1 (5 bases). CDR3 size: 16 residues. The germline CDR1 and CDR2 sequences are MNHNY and SVGAGI (reference sequence). Trimming pared 0 bases from V and 0 bases from J, leaving 9 bases between. CDR3 sequence reads: CASSYSGGDSNQPQHF. In DNA, the CDR3 is TGTGCCAGCAGTTACTCGGGAGGGGATAGCAATCAGCCCCAGCATTTT.

V gene TRBV7-9 combines with J gene TRBJ1-2; no firm D call. The length of the CDR3 is 16 residues. Trimming cost V 5 bases and J 0 bases, with 16 bases left between them. Germline CDR1 is SEHNR and CDR2 is FQNEAQ (reference sequence). The CDR3 bases are TGTGCCAGCAGCCAGCGGCTCGACGCGTCTAACTATGGCTACACCTTC. Its translation: CASSQRLDASNYGYTF.

This clone showed up just once. The chain carries TRBV10-3 and TRBJ2-5; TRBD2 matches 7 bases. After removal of 6 bases from V and 2 bases from J, the junction contained 12 bases not matched to a gene. The CDR3 loop spans 16 amino acids. Germline CDR1 is ENHRY and CDR2 is SYGVKD. CDR3 protein: CAISDTLGGSQETQYF. CDR3 nucleotide sequence: TGTGCCATCAGCGACACACTGGGGGGGTCACAAGAGACCCAGTACTTC.

On this clone: An end of the junction differs from the germline gene, which may be a read error. The chain couples TRBV7-9 to TRBJ2-7, with 12 bases aligning to TRBD1. This CDR3 has 16 residues. CDR1 is SEHNR and CDR2 is FQNEAQ in the germline V gene (reference sequence). For the CDR3, the DNA is TGTTCCAGCAGCTTAGTAGGGACAGGGGGCGGGGATGAGCAGTACTTC. This translates into CSSSLVGTGGGDEQYF.

V and J are TRBV2 and TRBJ2-1; 12 nucleotides align to TRBD2. After removal of 6 bases from V and 3 bases from J, the junction contained 6 bases not matched to a gene. This CDR3 has 16 residues. CDR1 and CDR2 (germline): SNHLY, FYNNEI. The CDR3 protein is CASRLGTSGRYNEQFF. As DNA, the CDR3 is TGTGCCAGCAGGCTGGGGACTAGCGGGCGCTACAATGAGCAGTTCTTC.

V is TRBV30 and J is TRBJ2-5, with 8 bases identical to TRBD1. Germline V gene data show CDR1 as GTSNPN and CDR2 as SVGIG (reference sequence). This CDR3 spans 14 amino acids. The trim removed 1 base at V and 4 bases at J, leaving 5 bases unmatched. The CDR3 spells CAWSGTGGGETQYF. CDR3 nucleotide sequence: TGTGCCTGGAGTGGAACAGGGGGAGGAGAGACCCAGTACTTC.

This clone came up once. The chain employs TRBV19 and TRBJ2-2, with D maybe TRBD2 (5 bases). V was cut by 2 bases and J by 0 bases, with 7 bases left in between. Per germline, CDR1 LNHDA and CDR2 SQIVND (reference sequence). This CDR3 is 15 amino acids long. The CDR3 sequence is CASSISGANTGELFF. The DNA of the CDR3 is TGTGCCAGTAGTATAAGCGGAGCGAACACCGGGGAGCTGTTTTTT.

This clone was seen once. The chain carries TRBV5-4 and TRBJ1-3, with 10 bases identical to TRBD1. V shed 3 bases and J 8 bases; nucleotides not matched to a gene: 2. This CDR3 is 13 amino acids long. CDR1 and CDR2 (germline): SGHNT, YYREEE (reference sequence). The CDR3 DNA reads TGTGCCAGCAGCTGGACAGGGGGTGACACCATATATTTT. Translation: CASSWTGGDTIYF.

J is TRBJ1-4 and V is TRBV30, with 9 bases matching TRBD1. Germline lookup yields CDR1 GTSNPN and CDR2 SVGIG (reference sequence). V trimming: 5 bases; J trimming: 5 bases; junction bases outside the gene matches: 6. The CDR3 is 14 amino acids. The CDR3 region has the DNA TGTGCCTGGGCACGAGGGACAGGGAATGAAAAACTGTTTTTT. Its translation is CAWARGTGNEKLFF.

The rearrangement links TRBV4-3 to TRBJ2-7, with D perhaps matching TRBD1 (8 bases). Trimming stripped 2 bases from V and 6 bases from J, with 14 bases between. Germline lookup yields CDR1 LGHNA and CDR2 YSLEER. The CDR3 spans 14 residues. DNA for the CDR3: TGCGCCAGCAGCCAACCAACAGGGGGGGGCGAGCAGTACTTC. This codes for CASSQPTGGGEQYF.

This chain links TRBV27 with TRBJ2-7, with a tentative D call TRBD1 (6 bases). The CDR3 loop spans 15 amino acids. Germline V gene lookup returns CDR1 MNHEY and CDR2 SMNVEV (reference sequence). V was cut by 3 bases and J by 2 bases, with 14 bases left in between. This CDR3 is CASSFRWQGTYEQYF. CDR3 DNA sequence: TGTGCCAGCAGTTTCCGGTGGCAGGGGACCTACGAGCAGTACTTC.

The chain recombines TRBV13 with TRBJ2-3; TRBD2 agrees at 9 bases. J gave up 2 bases and V 4 bases, and 7 bases lay outside the gene matches. The CDR3 runs to 16 residues. Germline lookup yields CDR1 PRHDT and CDR2 FYEKMQ (reference sequence). CDR3 protein: CASSSRLADPTDTQYF. The DNA of the CDR3 is TGTGCCAGCAGCTCCCGACTAGCGGATCCCACAGATACGCAGTATTTT.